This T cell receptor beta chain emerged from a study of Ad26.COV2.S vaccination and SARS-CoV-2 variants. V lost 0 bases to trimming and J lost 3 bases, with 10 bases between them. This CDR3 has 15 amino acids. Germline-derived CDR1 and CDR2 are SGHRS and YFSETQ. Study results and limitations: Non-spike TCR breadth showed similarity between vaccine and placebo recipients.

Treatment defined: 15 to 20 received Ad26.COV2.S at low or high dose, single or two shots; 5 received placebo; per-sample allocation not given. Sampling happened 63 days after the first vaccine or placebo injection. Whoever gave the sample was an adult aged 18-55 years in Boston. Wuhan-strain SARS-CoV-2 spike was expressed by the Ad26 vector that made up the vaccine. This table comes from immunoSEQ multiplex PCR, and its TCRdb copy is limited to in-frame clones, with some not included. This table holds about 680,000 clones, 89% found once. A note on this clone: The antigen is unknown.

This chain links TRBV5-1 with TRBJ1-5; D remains unclear. This receptor was taken from a person between 18 and 59 years old who received the Ad26.COV2.S COVID-19 vaccine or a placebo. Sequenced material: peripheral blood, taken in a trial of Ad26.COV2.S vaccine versus placebo. CDR3 sequence (DNA): TGCGCCAGCAGCTTGGCCGCGGGGAACAATCAGCCCCAGCATTTT. Amino acid sequence: CASSLAAGNNQPQHF.